The clone carrying this TCR beta chain showed up many times. This CDR3 is built from 14 residues. Germline V gives CDR1 DFQATT, CDR2 SNEGSKA (reference sequence). Unmatched junction bases numbered 13, after V lost 6 bases and J lost 6 bases. Unique molecular identifiers were incorporated during preparation of the TCRbeta library. Each CDR3 protein gets one entry after TCRdb re-called the PCR reads with MiXCR. The table includes 150,000 to 200,000 distinct CDR3 sequences, over 8.5% detected once. This sample is part of a study of T-cell reconstitution after alpha-beta-depleted transplantation in children.

This chain connects TRBV20-1 to TRBJ1-1; 7 bases are a match to TRBD1. The sequence was collected from a boy younger than 10 with acute myeloid leukemia, due to receive a stem cell transplant. Sample: PBMCs, taken before TCRalphabeta/CD19-depleted stem cell transplant. Here the CDR3 DNA reads TGCAGTGCGGAGAGGGGGCAGGTACAATCTGAAGCTTTCTTT. Encoded protein: CSAERGQVQSEAFF.